This T cell receptor beta chain originates from a study of T cells after yellow fever vaccination. 5'RACE template switching added a universal primer site and UMIs to TCR cDNA. Using its own MiXCR run on the 5' RACE reads, TCRdb lists one record per CDR3 protein. The sample carries about 310,000 distinct CDR3 sequences, 3% to 4.5% recorded once. Germline values: CDR1 SGHAT, CDR2 FQNNGV. V was clipped by 5 bases and J by 4 bases, with 14 bases between them. The CDR3 is made up of 14 amino acids. This clonotype was observed many times. Its antigen remains unknown. Study-wide findings and caveats: A limited proportion of clonotypes was detected within both the CD4 and CD8 compartments. After the booster, over 95% of CD4 and around nine tenths of CD8 primary-response clones were re-detected. Abundant bulk-derived clonotypes could contaminate FACS-sorted repertoires.

This chain uses TRBV11-2 with TRBJ2-5; D could derive from TRBD1 or TRBD2 (5 bases each). The TCR originated in a man younger than 35 who received the YFV17D yellow fever vaccine. This sample comprised PBMCs, obtained on the day of the yellow fever booster vaccination. This CDR3 reads CASSHPGTPETQYF. Here the CDR3 DNA reads TGTGCCAGCAGCCACCCAGGGACCCCAGAGACCCAGTACTTC.